This T cell receptor beta chain was profiled in a study of cytomegalovirus exposure and HLA in healthy donors. V lost 0 bases, J lost 4 bases, and 16 bases lay in between. The CDR3 spans 16 residues. Germline-derived CDR1 and CDR2 are SGHKS and YYEKEE (reference sequence). It was with 60 Vbeta and 13 Jbeta primers that the PCR ran. The data were produced by immunoSEQ multiplex PCR, yet TCRdb's version contains in-frame clones alone and is incomplete. The sample lists around 150,000 clones, 64% seen once, with about 2.9% in the top ten. Regarding the study as a whole: The study flagged some 170 TCR beta chains as cytomegalovirus-associated. Using the classifier, cytomegalovirus status was reportedly diagnosed with high specificity and sensitivity.

Healthy donors of bone marrow made up the group. Comments on this clone: The antigen is undetermined.

This receptor was taken from a woman aged 25 to 39 in good health and CMV-seropositive. V gene TRBV5-5 combines with J gene TRBJ2-5, with D possibly being TRBD1 (5 bases). The source material was PBMCs. The CDR3 sequence is CASSLEGQGGRETQYF. Written as DNA, the CDR3 is TGTGCCAGCAGCTTGGAGGGTCAGGGTGGGCGAGAGACCCAGTACTTC.